This T cell receptor (beta chain) was retrieved from a study of OX40 agonist ivuxolimab in advanced cancers. Study in general: Patients received ivuxolimab, an intravenous treatment, every 2 weeks at 0.01 to 10 mg/kg. Dose-escalation patients' cancers were hepatocellular carcinoma, melanoma, renal cell or head and neck cancer.

The repertoire was sequenced with immunoSEQ multiplex PCR; TCRdb's copy has only in-frame clones and lacks some. The table has roughly 70,000 clones, about nine tenths seen once. The CDR3 extends over 16 amino acids. The V gene end was trimmed by 1 base and the J gene end by 7 bases; junction bases not matched to a gene: 8. From germline, CDR1 is LGHNA and CDR2 YSLEER. This specimen was CD4+ or CD8+ T cells sorted from blood, taken in a trial of the OX40 agonist ivuxolimab. V gene TRBV4-3 combines with J gene TRBJ2-7, with 12 nucleotides matching TRBD2. This clonotype was sampled from an adult with an advanced solid tumor such as melanoma, head and neck, liver or kidney cancer. The CDR3 nucleotides are TGCGCCAGCAGCCAAGGACTAGCGGGAGCCACCGGTGAGCAGTACTTC. Protein: CASSQGLAGATGEQYF.